This TCR beta chain is from a study of blood T cell repertoires in COVID-19. Study context: Samples taken during acute and convalescent COVID-19 were collected in the United States, Italy and Spain. T cells, B-cell-depleted T cells, or PBMCs supplied cDNA or gDNA.

This CDR3 contains 15 residues. Per the germline V gene, CDR1 is SGHNT and CDR2 is YYREEE (reference sequence). With V trimmed by 4 bases and J by 6 bases, 9 bases remained unmatched. Per the study methods: Scientists estimated how many nucleated cells there were by amplifying reference gene primers. Generated by immunoSEQ multiplex PCR, the TCRdb table keeps only in-frame clones and is missing some. The V and J calls and the clone size are those of that table, but D and trimming were determined from the DNA. The data contain 50,000 to 65,000 clones, 80% to 95% of them singletons. Sequencing was performed on peripheral blood. V usage is TRBV5-4 and J usage is TRBJ2-2; 7 bases fit TRBD2. The sequence derives from a man in his fifties with active COVID-19. CDR3 in amino acids: CASSRLAGAPGELFF. The CDR3 DNA follows: TGTGCCAGCAGCAGACTCGCGGGAGCTCCCGGGGAGCTGTTTTTT.